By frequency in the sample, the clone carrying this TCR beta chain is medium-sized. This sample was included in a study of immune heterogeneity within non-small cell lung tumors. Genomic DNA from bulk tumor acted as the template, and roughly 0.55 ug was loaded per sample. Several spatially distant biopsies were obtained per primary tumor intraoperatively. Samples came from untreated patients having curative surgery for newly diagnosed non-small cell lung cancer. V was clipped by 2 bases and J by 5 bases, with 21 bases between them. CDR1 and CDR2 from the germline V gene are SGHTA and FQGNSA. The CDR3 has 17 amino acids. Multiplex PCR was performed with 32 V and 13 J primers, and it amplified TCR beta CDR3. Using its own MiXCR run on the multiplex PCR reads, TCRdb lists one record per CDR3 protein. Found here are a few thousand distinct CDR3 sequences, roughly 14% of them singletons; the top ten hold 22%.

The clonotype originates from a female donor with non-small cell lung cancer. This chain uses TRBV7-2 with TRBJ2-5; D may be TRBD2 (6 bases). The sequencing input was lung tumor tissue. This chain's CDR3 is CASSLKTGLWAFETQYF. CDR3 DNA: TGTGCCAGCAGCTTAAAGACGGGACTCTGGGCGTTTGAGACCCAGTACTTC.